The 18 T cell receptor beta chains reported below all come from one sample, sequenced in a study of immune heterogeneity within non-small cell lung tumors (dated by TCRdb to the late 2010s). The instrument was a HiSeq X Ten. The TCR beta CDR3 region was amplified with a multiplex PCR system, in which a first round of nine to ten cycles was run using 32 V-gene forward and 13 J-gene reverse primers. The public sequencing data were trimmed at Q25 with fastp and processed into clonotypes with MiXCR by TCRdb, which kept only in-frame beta chains. A single entry per CDR3 protein holds the most common genes and DNA from its merged rows. This sample holds over 30,000 distinct CDR3 sequences; less than 35% were observed only once. The ten largest clones take up 3% to 4.5% of the sample. Genomic DNA extracted from bulk tumor tissue served as TCR template, with roughly 660 ng gDNA amplified per sample. During surgery, multiple biopsies were taken from each primary tumor and placed as far apart as possible within the tumor mass. The study cohort was described as untreated, and the patients were newly diagnosed NSCLC cases having curative surgery.

The specimen was lung tumor tissue. These receptors were obtained from a man in his forties with non-small cell lung cancer.

The chain recombines TRBV20-1 with TRBJ1-1; 7 bases fit TRBD1. The CDR3 length is 16 residues. V shed 4 bases, J shed 0 bases, and the junction held 11 bases outside the gene matches. The germline CDR1 and CDR2 sequences are DFQATT and SNEGSKA (reference sequence). The CDR3 coding sequence is TGCAGTGCTAAATCCGGGACAGTCCATATGAACACTGAAGCTTTCTTT. Protein product: CSAKSGTVHMNTEAFF.

The chain joins TRBV25-1 to TRBJ2-3, with unresolved D. Trimming left V 5 bases short and J 5 bases short, with 11 bases between. The CDR3 has 13 amino acids. Germline V CDR1 and CDR2: MGHDK, SYGVNS. CDR3 protein: CASSKSPGDTQYF. CDR3 DNA sequence: TGTGCCAGCAGTAAGTCCCCGGGAGATACGCAGTATTTT.

The chain has TRBV25-1 and TRBJ2-6; D may match TRBD1 or TRBD2 (6 bases each). The V end lost 4 bases, the J end lost 0 bases, and 10 bases lay between the germline ends. Germline V gene sequence: CDR1 MGHDK, CDR2 SYGVNS. The CDR3 is made up of 16 amino acids. CDR3 bases: TGTGCCAGCAGTGTGGGGGGCACCTCTGGGGCCAACGTCCTGACTTTC. Protein product: CASSVGGTSGANVLTF.

The V call is TRBV20-1, the J call TRBJ2-1, with 10 bases that match TRBD2. This CDR3 is 19 amino acids long. Losses at the gene ends were 4 bases for V and 5 bases for J; bases not matched to a gene: 20. Germline CDR1 is DFQATT and CDR2 is SNEGSKA (reference sequence). The CDR3 loop is CSAILAGEGLINFDNEQFF. The DNA of the CDR3 is TGCAGTGCTATCCTAGCGGGAGAGGGACTCATAAACTTCGACAATGAGCAGTTCTTC.

V gene TRBV19 combines with J gene TRBJ2-4; 12 positions match TRBD2. Losses at the gene ends were 5 bases for V and 3 bases for J; bases not matched to a gene: 11. Per the germline V gene, CDR1 is LNHDA and CDR2 is SQIVND (reference sequence). This CDR3 is built from 18 residues. CDR3 residues: CASSVVTSGRLGKNIQYF. Written as DNA, the CDR3 is TGTGCCAGTAGTGTGGTGACTAGCGGGAGATTAGGCAAAAACATTCAGTACTTC.

At least ten counts were recorded for this clonotype. This chain links TRBV6-6 with TRBJ1-1; D remains unclear. The CDR3 loop spans 14 amino acids. Trimming pared 2 bases from V and 2 bases from J, leaving 9 bases between. Looked up from germline, CDR1 is MNHNY and CDR2 is SVGAGI (reference sequence). CDR3 in DNA: TGTGCCAGCAGTTACGGGCAGGCAAACACTGAAGCTTTCTTT. Its protein product is CASSYGQANTEAFF.

This clonotype was counted a few times. The chain is built from TRBV19 and TRBJ2-4; D possibly corresponds to TRBD1 (6 bases). Germline CDR1 is LNHDA and CDR2 is SQIVND (reference sequence). Trimming shortened V by 3 bases and J by 2 bases, and 20 bases separated the two germline ends. CDR3 length: 18 residues. CDR3 loop: CASSIVGAGGLTKNIQYF. In nucleotides, the CDR3 is TGTGCCAGTAGTATTGTGGGGGCAGGAGGTTTGACCAAAAACATTCAGTACTTC.

This clonotype has a count of ten or more. The chain links TRBV20-1 to TRBJ1-1, with 8 bases aligning to TRBD1. Per germline, CDR1 DFQATT and CDR2 SNEGSKA (reference sequence). The CDR3 consists of 14 residues. The V segment lost 4 bases and the J segment 3 bases; nucleotides outside the gene matches: 7. The CDR3 coding sequence is TGCAGTGCTAAGTTACAGGGGGTAGACACTGAAGCTTTCTTT. This sequence encodes CSAKLQGVDTEAFF.

Details on this clonotype: A read error may explain this, as a much larger clone is one base away. The rearrangement uses TRBV10-3 and TRBJ2-7, with 14 positions matching TRBD2. With V trimmed by 4 bases and J by 7 bases, 6 bases remained unmatched. Germline V gene data show CDR1 as ENHRY and CDR2 as SYGVKD. This CDR3 is 15 amino acids long. The DNA of the CDR3 is TGTGCCATCAGTGGGGGACTAGCGGGAGCGCGTGAGCAGTACTTC. It is translated as CAISGGLAGAREQYF.

V is TRBV5-4 and J is TRBJ2-7, with a tentative D call TRBD2 (6 bases). Germline V gene sequence: CDR1 SGHNT, CDR2 YYREEE (reference sequence). The CDR3 loop spans 17 amino acids. V lost 5 bases and J 2 bases, leaving 23 bases between the germline ends. CDR3 sequence reads: CASRGGDGRSPAYEQYF. DNA for the CDR3: TGTGCCAGCAGAGGAGGGGACGGAAGGTCTCCAGCCTACGAGCAGTACTTC.

Many counts were recorded for this clonotype. The rearrangement uses TRBV29-1 and TRBJ2-3, with 11 bases fitting TRBD2. From germline, CDR1 is SQVTM and CDR2 ANQGSEA. V lost 2 bases and J lost 4; bases outside the gene matches: 5. The length of the CDR3 is 15 residues. The CDR3 DNA follows: TGCAGCGTTGAACGTACTAGCGGGAGTTCAGATACGCAGTATTTT. Amino acid sequence: CSVERTSGSSDTQYF.

This clonotype was seen more than once but under ten times. This rearrangement joins TRBV19 to TRBJ2-2, with D possibly being TRBD1 (6 bases). Germline V gene sequence: CDR1 LNHDA, CDR2 SQIVND (reference sequence). The CDR3 sequence is 15 residues long. V dropped 8 bases and J dropped 1 base, with 14 bases sitting between them. The CDR3: CASFSGQMNTGELFF. The CDR3 DNA sequence: TGTGCCAGTTTTTCCGGACAGATGAACACCGGGGAGCTGTTTTTT. The full variable domain, with the rest looked up from reference TRBV19 and TRBJ2-2, is DGGITQSPKYLFRKEGQNVTLSCEQNLNHDAMYWYRQDPGQGLRLIYYSQIVNDFQKGDIAEGYSVSREKKESFPLTVTSAQKNPTAFYLCASFSGQMNTGELFFGEGSRLTVL.

The table lists this clonotype with a few counts. The chain uses TRBV12-3 or TRBV12-4 and TRBJ2-4; possibly TRBD1 for D (6 bases). Trimming took off 1 base at V and 12 bases at J, with 13 bases between the two ends. CDR3 length: 13 residues. The CDR3 loop is CASSLDRETSQYF. CDR3 bases: TGTGCCAGCAGTTTAGACAGGGAAACGAGTCAGTACTTC.

This rearrangement joins TRBV6-2 or TRBV6-3 to TRBJ1-1; D not certain. This CDR3 has 13 residues. Germline-derived CDR1 and CDR2 are MNHEY and SVGEGT. V was shortened by 8 bases and J by 10 bases, with 20 bases between the two germline ends. CDR3 sequence (DNA): TGTGCCAGCGCTGGCAGCGTGTCGCTGGGAGCTTTCTTT. This sequence encodes CASAGSVSLGAFF.

Comments on this clonotype: Being one base from a much bigger clone, this may be a read error. V and J are TRBV10-3 and TRBJ1-1; a weak D match, TRBD1 (6 bases). CDR3 length: 13 residues. From germline, CDR1 is ENHRY and CDR2 SYGVKD. Trimming pared 4 bases from V and 11 bases from J, leaving 17 bases between. CDR3 sequence reads: CAISVGPRDKAFF. The CDR3 nucleotides read TGTGCCATCAGTGTGGGTCCGAGGGACAAGGCTTTCTTT.

The V call is TRBV18, the J call TRBJ2-7; no clear D gene. The CDR3 spans 14 residues. The germline V gene encodes CDR1 KGHSH and CDR2 LQKENI. The V end was cut by 1 base, the J end by 5 bases, with 12 bases between. The DNA for the CDR3 is TGTGCCAGCTCACCACGGGTAGGGTACGACGAGCAGTACTTC. This sequence encodes CASSPRVGYDEQYF. The variable domain in full, with the rest retrieved from reference TRBV18 and TRBJ2-7, is NAGVMQNPRHLVRRRGQEARLRCSPMKGHSHVYWYRQLPEEGLKFMVYLQKENIIDESGMPKERFSAEFPKEGPSILRIQQVVRGDSAAYFCASSPRVGYDEQYFGPGTRLTVT.

In regard to this clonotype: Since a much larger clone is just one base distant, this may be a read error. The chain couples TRBV28 to TRBJ2-7, with D unclear. The CDR3 length is 13 residues. Germline values: CDR1 MDHEN, CDR2 SYDVKM. V lost 6 bases and J 3 bases, leaving 12 bases between the germline ends. The CDR3 loop reads CASSPGPLYEQYF. CDR3 sequence (DNA): TGTGCCAGCAGCCCGGGTCCCCTCTACGAGCAGTACTTC.

This clonotype was picked up a small number of times. The genes are TRBV27 and TRBJ1-5; TRBD1 is a possible D gene (5 bases). CDR3 length: 16 amino acids. Trimming removed 5 bases from V and 1 base from J, with 15 bases in between. Germline CDR1 is MNHEY and CDR2 is SMNVEV (reference sequence). CDR3 bases: TGTGCCAGCAGTAAACAGGCAATGTCGAGCAATCAGCCCCAGCATTTT. Its translation: CASSKQAMSSNQPQHF.